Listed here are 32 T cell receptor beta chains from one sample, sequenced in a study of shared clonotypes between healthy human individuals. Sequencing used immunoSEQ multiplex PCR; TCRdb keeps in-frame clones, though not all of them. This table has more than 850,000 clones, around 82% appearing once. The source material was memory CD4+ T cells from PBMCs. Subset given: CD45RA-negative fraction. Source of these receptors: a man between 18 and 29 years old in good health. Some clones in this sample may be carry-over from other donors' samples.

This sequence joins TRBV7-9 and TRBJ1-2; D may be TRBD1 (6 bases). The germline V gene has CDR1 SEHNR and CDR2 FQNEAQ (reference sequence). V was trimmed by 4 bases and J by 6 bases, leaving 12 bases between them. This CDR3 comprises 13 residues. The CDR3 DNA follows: TGTGCCAGCAGCTCCAGGGGAGTGGATGGCTACACCTTC. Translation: CASSSRGVDGYTF.

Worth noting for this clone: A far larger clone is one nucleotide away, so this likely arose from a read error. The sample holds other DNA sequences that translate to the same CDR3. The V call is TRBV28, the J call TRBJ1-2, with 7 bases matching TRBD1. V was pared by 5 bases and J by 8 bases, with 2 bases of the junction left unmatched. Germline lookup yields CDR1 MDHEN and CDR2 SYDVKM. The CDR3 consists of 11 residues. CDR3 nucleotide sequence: TGTGCCAGCAGTGACAGGGTCGGCTACACCTTC. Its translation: CASSDRVGYTF.

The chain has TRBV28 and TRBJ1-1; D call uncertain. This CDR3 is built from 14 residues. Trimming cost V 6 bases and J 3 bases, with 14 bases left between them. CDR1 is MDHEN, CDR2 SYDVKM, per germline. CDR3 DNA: TGTGCCAGCAGCCAAACGAACCCTTACACTGAAGCTTTCTTT. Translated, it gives CASSQTNPYTEAFF. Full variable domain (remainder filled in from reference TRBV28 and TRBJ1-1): DVKVTQSSRYLVKRTGEKVFLECVQDMDHENMFWYRQDPGLGLRLIYFSYDVKMKEKGDIPEGYSVSREKKERFSLILESASTNQTSMYLCASSQTNPYTEAFFGQGTRLTVV.

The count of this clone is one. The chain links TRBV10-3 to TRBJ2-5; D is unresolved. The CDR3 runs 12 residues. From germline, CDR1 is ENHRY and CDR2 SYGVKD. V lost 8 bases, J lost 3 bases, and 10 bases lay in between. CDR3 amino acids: CAIGNSEETQYF. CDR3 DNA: TGTGCCATCGGGAACAGCGAAGAGACCCAGTACTTC.

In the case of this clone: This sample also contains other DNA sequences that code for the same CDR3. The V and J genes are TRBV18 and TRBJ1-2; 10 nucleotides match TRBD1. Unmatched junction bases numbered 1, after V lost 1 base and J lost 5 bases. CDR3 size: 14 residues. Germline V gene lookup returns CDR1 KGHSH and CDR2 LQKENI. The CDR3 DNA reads TGTGCCAGCTCACCACGGGACAGGGGTTATGGCTACACCTTC. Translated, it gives CASSPRDRGYGYTF.

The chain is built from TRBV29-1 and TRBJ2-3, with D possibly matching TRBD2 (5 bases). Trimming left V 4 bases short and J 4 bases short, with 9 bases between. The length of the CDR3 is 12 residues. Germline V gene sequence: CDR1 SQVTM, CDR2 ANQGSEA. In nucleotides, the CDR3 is TGCAGCGTTGTTGGCGGGCCAGATACGCAGTATTTT. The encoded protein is CSVVGGPDTQYF.

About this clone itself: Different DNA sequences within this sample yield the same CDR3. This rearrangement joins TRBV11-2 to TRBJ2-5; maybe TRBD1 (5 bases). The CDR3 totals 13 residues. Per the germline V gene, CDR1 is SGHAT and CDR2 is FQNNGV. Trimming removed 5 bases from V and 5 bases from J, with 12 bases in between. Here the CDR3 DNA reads TGTGCCAGCAGCCCCAGGGTGAGGGAGACCCAGTACTTC. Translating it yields CASSPRVRETQYF.

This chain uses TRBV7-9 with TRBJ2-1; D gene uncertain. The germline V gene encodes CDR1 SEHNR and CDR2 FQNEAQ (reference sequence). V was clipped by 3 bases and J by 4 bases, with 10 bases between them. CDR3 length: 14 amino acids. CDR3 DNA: TGTGCCAGCAGCTTCAGGCAAGAATACAATGAGCAGTTCTTC. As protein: CASSFRQEYNEQFF.

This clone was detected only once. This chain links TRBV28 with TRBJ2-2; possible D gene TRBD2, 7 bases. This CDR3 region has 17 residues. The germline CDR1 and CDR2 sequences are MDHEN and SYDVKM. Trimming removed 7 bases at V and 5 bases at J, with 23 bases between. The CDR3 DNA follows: TGTGCCAGCACCCAACCTTACGGGGGGCTGCGGACCGGGGAGCTGTTTTTT. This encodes CASTQPYGGLRTGELFF.

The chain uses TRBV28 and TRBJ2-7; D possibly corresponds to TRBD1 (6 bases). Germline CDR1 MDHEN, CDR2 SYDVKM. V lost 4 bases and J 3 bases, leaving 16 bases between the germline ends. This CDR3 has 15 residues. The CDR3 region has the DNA TGTGCCAGCAGTTCGGCGGGCCAGGGGCACTACGAGCAGTACTTC. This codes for CASSSAGQGHYEQYF.

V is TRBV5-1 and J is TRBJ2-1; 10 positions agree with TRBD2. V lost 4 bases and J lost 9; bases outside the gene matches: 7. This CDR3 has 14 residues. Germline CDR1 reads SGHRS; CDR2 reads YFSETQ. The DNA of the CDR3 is TGCGCCAGCAGCCGCGGCCAGCGGGAGGGTGAGCAGTTCTTC. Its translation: CASSRGQREGEQFF.

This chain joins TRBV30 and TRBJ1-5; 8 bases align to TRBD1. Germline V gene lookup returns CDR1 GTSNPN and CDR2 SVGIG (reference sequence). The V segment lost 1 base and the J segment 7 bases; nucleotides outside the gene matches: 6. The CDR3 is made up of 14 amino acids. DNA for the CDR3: TGTGCCTGGAGTGCGTACAGGGGGTTCCAGCCCCAGCATTTT. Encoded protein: CAWSAYRGFQPQHF.

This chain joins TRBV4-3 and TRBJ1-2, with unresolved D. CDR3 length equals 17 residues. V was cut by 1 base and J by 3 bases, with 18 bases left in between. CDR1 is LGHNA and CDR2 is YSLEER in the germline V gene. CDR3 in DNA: TGCGCCAGCAGCCAAGTCTCCTCCCGGAGGGTACACTATGGCTACACCTTC. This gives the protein CASSQVSSRRVHYGYTF.

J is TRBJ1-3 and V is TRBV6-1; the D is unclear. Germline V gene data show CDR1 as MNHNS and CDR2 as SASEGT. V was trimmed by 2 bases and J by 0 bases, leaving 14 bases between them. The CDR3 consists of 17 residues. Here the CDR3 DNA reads TGTGCCAGCAGTGAAACCTTTTTGGGCCACTCTGGAAACACCATATATTTT. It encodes CASSETFLGHSGNTIYF.

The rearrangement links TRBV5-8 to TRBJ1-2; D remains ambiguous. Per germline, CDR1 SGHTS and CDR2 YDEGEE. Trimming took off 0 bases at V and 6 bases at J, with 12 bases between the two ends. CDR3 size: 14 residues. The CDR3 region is CASSLDHEINGYTF. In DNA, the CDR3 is TGTGCCAGCAGCTTGGATCACGAGATTAATGGCTACACCTTC.

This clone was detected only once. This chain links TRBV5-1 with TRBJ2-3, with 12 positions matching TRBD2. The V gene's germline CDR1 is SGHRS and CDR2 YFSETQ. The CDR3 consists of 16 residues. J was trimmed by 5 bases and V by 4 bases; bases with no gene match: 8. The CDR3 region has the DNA TGCGCCAGCAGCCCGCGACTAGCGGGAGAGGGAGATACGCAGTATTTT. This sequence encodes CASSPRLAGEGDTQYF.

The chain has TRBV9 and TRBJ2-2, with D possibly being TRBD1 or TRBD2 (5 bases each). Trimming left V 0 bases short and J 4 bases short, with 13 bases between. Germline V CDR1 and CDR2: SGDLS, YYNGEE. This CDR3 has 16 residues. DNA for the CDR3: TGTGCCAGCAGCGTAGGAGGGGCGCTTGGCACCGGGGAGCTGTTTTTT. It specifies CASSVGGALGTGELFF.

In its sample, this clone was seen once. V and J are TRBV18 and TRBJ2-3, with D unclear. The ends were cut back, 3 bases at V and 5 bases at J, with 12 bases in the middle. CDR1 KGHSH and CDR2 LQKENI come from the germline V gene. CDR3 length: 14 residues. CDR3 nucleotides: TGTGCCAGCTCACCGCAATATGCAGGAGATACGCAGTATTTT. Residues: CASSPQYAGDTQYF.

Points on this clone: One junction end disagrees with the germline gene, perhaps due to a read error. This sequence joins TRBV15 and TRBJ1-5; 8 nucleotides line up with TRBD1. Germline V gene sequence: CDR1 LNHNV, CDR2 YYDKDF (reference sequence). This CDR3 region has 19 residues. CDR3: CATSVKQGGMGTSSQPQHF. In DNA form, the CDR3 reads TGTGCCACCAGCGTGAAACAGGGGGGAATGGGGACAAGCAGTCAGCCCCAGCATTTT.

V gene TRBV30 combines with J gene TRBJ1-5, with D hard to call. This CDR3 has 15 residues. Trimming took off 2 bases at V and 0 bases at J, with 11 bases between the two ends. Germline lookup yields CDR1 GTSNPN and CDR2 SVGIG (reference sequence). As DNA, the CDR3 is TGTGCCTGGAGTCCGCCGGGATTTAGCAATCAGCCCCAGCATTTT. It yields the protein CAWSPPGFSNQPQHF.

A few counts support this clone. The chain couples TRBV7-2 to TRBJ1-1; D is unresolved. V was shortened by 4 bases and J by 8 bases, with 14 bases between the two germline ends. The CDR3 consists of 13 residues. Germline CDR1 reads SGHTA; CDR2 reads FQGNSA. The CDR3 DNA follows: TGTGCCAGCAGCTCCGGATACTTATTGGAAGCTTTCTTT. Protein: CASSSGYLLEAFF.

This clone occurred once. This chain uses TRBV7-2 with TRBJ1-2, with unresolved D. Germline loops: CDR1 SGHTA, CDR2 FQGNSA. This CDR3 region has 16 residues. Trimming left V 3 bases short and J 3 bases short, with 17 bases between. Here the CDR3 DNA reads TGTGCCAGCAGCTTTGATTTTTCCGAGGCTGACTATGGCTACACCTTC. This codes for CASSFDFSEADYGYTF.

Here the CDR3 reads CASSLATGSYNEQFF. CDR3 bases: TGTGCCAGCAGCTTAGCGACGGGATCCTACAATGAGCAGTTCTTC. The genes are TRBV7-8 and TRBJ2-1; D possibly corresponds to TRBD2 (5 bases). Germline values: CDR1 SGHVS, CDR2 FQNEAQ. V lost 0 bases to trimming and J lost 1 base, with 7 bases between them. This CDR3 is 15 amino acids long.

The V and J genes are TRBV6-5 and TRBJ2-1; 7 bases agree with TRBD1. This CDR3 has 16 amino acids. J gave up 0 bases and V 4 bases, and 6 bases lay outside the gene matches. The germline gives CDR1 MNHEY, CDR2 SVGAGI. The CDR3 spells CASSSTGTASYNEQFF. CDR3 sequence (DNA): TGTGCCAGCAGTTCTACCGGGACAGCCTCCTACAATGAGCAGTTCTTC.

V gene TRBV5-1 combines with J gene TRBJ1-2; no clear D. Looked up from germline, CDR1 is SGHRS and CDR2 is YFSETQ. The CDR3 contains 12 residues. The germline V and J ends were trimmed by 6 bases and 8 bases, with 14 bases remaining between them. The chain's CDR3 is CASTLSGDGYTF. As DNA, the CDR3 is TGCGCCAGCACCTTATCCGGCGACGGCTACACCTTC.

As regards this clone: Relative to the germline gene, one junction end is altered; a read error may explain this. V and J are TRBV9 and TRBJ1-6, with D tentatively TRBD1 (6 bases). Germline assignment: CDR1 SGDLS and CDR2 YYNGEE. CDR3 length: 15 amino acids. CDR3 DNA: TGTGCCAGCAGCCCGGGGGGGCTAAATAACTCACCCCTCCACTTT. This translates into CASSPGGLNNSPLHF.

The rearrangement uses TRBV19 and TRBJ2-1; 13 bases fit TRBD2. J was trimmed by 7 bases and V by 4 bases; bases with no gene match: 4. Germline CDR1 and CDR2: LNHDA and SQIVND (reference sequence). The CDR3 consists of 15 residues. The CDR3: CASSRTSGSKNEQFF. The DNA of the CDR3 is TGTGCCAGTAGTAGGACTAGCGGGAGTAAAAATGAGCAGTTCTTC.

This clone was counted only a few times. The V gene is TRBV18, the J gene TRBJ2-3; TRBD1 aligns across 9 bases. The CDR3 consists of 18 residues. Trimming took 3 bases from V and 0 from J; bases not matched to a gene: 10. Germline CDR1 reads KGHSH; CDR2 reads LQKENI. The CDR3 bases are TGTGCCAGCTCACCCCGACAGGGGGAGTCACCTAGCACAGATACGCAGTATTTT. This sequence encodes CASSPRQGESPSTDTQYF.

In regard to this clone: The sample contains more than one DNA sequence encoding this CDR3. The CDR3, as DNA: TGTGCCAGCAGTTTAAGACTAGCGGGAGTCTACGAGCAGTACTTC. It yields the protein CASSLRLAGVYEQYF. V usage is TRBV27 and J usage is TRBJ2-7; 12 bases agree with TRBD2. CDR1 is MNHEY and CDR2 is SMNVEV in the germline V gene (reference sequence). The CDR3 sequence is 15 residues long. V lost 2 bases and J lost 3; bases outside the gene matches: 2.

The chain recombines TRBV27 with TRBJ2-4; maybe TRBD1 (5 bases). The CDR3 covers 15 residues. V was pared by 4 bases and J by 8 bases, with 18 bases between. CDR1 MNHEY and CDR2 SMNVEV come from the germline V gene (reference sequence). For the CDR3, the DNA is TGTGCCAGCAGTTCCTCCGACAGCCTGGGTTACATTCAGTACTTC. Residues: CASSSSDSLGYIQYF.

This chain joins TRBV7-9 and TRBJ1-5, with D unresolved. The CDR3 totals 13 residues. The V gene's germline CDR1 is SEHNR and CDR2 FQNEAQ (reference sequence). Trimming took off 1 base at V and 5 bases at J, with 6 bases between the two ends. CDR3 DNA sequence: TGTGCCAGCAGCTTAGGCCTCTATCAGCCCCAGCATTTT. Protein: CASSLGLYQPQHF. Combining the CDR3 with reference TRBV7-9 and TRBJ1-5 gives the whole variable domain DTGVSQNPRHKITKRGQNVTFRCDPISEHNRLYWYRQTLGQGPEFLTYFQNEAQLEKSRLLSDRFSAERPKGSFSTLEIQRTEQGDSAMYLCASSLGLYQPQHFGDGTRLSIL.

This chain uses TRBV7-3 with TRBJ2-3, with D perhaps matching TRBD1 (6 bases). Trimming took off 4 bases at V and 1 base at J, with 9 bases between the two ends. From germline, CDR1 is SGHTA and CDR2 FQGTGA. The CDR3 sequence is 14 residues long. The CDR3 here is CASSYGGRTDTQYF. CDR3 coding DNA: TGTGCCAGCAGCTATGGGGGCCGCACAGATACGCAGTATTTT.